This TCR beta chain came from a study of OX40 agonist ivuxolimab in advanced cancers. The method was immunoSEQ multiplex PCR; TCRdb's version includes in-frame clones alone and lacks a portion of them. The table lists 80,000 to 100,000 clones, 90% to 95% of them singletons. V gave up 0 bases and J gave up 14 bases, with 16 bases separating them. The CDR3 runs to 13 residues. Germline CDR1 is MGHRA and CDR2 is YSYEKL. The sequence derives from an adult with an advanced solid tumor such as melanoma, head and neck, liver or kidney cancer. The V gene is TRBV4-1, the J gene TRBJ1-2; possibly TRBD1 for D (6 bases). This specimen consisted of CD4+ or CD8+ T cells sorted from blood, obtained in a trial of the OX40 agonist ivuxolimab. CDR3 nucleotides: TGCGCCAGCAGCCAAGAGAAGAGTACAGGGAAGACCTTC. Translating gives CASSQEKSTGKTF.